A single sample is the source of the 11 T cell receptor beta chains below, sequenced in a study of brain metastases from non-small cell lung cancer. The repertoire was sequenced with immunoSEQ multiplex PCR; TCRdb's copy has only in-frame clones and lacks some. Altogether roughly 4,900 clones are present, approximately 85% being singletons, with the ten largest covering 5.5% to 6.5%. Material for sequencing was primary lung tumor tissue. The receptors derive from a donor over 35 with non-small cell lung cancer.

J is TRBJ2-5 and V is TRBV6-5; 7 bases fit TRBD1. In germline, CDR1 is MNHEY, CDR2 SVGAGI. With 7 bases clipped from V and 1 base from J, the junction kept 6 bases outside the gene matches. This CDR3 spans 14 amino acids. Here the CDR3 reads CASTMTGPQETQYF. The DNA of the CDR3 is TGTGCCAGCACGATGACAGGGCCCCAAGAGACCCAGTACTTC.

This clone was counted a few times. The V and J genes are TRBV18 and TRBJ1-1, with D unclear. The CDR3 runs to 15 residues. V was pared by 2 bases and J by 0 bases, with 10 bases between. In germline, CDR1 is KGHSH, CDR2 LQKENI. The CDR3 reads CASSPFGNLNTEAFF. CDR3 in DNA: TGTGCCAGCTCACCATTTGGGAATCTGAACACTGAAGCTTTCTTT. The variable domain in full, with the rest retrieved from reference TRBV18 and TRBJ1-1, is NAGVMQNPRHLVRRRGQEARLRCSPMKGHSHVYWYRQLPEEGLKFMVYLQKENIIDESGMPKERFSAEFPKEGPSILRIQQVVRGDSAAYFCASSPFGNLNTEAFFGQGTRLTVV.

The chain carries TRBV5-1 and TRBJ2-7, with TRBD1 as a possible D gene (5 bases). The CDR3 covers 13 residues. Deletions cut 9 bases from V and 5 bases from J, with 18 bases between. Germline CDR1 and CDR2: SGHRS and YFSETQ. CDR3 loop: CATQLAPGNEQYF. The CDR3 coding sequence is TGCGCCACCCAACTGGCCCCAGGGAACGAGCAGTACTTC.

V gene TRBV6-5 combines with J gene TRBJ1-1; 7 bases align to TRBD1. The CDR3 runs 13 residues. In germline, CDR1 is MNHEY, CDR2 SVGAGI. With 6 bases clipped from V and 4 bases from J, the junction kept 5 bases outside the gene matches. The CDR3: CASRTGVSTEAFF. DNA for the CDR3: TGTGCCAGCAGAACAGGGGTATCCACTGAAGCTTTCTTT.

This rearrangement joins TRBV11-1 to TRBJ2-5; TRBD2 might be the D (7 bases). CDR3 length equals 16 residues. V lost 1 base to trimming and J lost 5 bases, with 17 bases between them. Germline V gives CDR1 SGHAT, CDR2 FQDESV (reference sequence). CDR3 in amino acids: CASSLVGGGPSETQYF. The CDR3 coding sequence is TGTGCCAGCAGCTTAGTAGGGGGAGGGCCGTCCGAGACCCAGTACTTC.

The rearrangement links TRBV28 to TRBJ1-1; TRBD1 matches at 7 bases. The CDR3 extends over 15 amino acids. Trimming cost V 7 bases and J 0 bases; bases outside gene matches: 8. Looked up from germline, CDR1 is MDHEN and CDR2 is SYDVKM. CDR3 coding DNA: TGTGCCAGCAATTTCATGACAGGGATGAACACTGAAGCTTTCTTT. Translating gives CASNFMTGMNTEAFF.

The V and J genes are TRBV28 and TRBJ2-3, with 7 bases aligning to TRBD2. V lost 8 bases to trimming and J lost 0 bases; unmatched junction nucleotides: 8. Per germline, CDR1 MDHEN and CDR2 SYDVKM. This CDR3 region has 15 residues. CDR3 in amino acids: CASFRGGSSTDTQYF. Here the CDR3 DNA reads TGTGCCAGCTTTCGGGGCGGGAGCAGCACAGATACGCAGTATTTT. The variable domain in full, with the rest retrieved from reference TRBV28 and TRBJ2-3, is DVKVTQSSRYLVKRTGEKVFLECVQDMDHENMFWYRQDPGLGLRLIYFSYDVKMKEKGDIPEGYSVSREKKERFSLILESASTNQTSMYLCASFRGGSSTDTQYFGPGTRLTVL.

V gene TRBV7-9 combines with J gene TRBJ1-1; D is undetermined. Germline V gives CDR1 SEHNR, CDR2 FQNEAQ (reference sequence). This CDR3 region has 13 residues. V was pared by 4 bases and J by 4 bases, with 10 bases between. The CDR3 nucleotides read TGTGCCAGCAGCTCCGTCGCCGGCACTGAAGCTTTCTTT. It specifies CASSSVAGTEAFF.

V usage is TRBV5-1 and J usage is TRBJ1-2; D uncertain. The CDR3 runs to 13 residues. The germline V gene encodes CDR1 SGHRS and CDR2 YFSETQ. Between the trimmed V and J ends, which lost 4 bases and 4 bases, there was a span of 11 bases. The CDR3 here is CASSNTVFYGYTF. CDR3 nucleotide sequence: TGCGCCAGCAGCAACACAGTTTTCTATGGCTACACCTTC. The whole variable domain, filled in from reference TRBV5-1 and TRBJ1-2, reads KAGVTQTPRYLIKTRGQQVTLSCSPISGHRSVSWYQQTPGQGLQFLFEYFSETQRNKGNFPGRFSGRQFSNSRSEMNVSTLELGDSALYLCASSNTVFYGYTFGSGTRLTVV.

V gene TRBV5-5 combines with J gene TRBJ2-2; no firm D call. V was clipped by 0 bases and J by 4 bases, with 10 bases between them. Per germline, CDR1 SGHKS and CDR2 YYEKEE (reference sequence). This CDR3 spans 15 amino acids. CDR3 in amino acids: CASSLERPLTGELFF. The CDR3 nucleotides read TGTGCCAGCAGCTTGGAGCGACCGCTCACCGGGGAGCTGTTTTTT.

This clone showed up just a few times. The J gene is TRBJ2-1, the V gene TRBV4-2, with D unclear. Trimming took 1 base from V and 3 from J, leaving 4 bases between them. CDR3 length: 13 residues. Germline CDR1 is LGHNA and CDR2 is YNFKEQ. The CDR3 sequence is CASSQVGYNEQFF. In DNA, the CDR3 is TGTGCCAGCAGCCAAGTCGGCTACAATGAGCAGTTCTTC.